Shown below are 4 T cell receptor beta chains from a single sample sequenced in a study of monozygotic twins with inflammatory bowel disease. TCRdb re-called the 5' RACE reads and shows each CDR3 protein once, DNA omitted. The specimen's table records over 130,000 distinct CDR3 sequences. Sequencing input: blood. The receptors were gathered from a human donor with ulcerative colitis or Crohn's disease, or a healthy co-twin of an affected twin (not recorded which).

J is TRBJ2-3 and V is TRBV5-1; TCRdb gives TRBD1 as the D gene, but with no DNA this cannot be confirmed. From germline, CDR1 is SGHRS and CDR2 YFSETQ. The CDR3 has 13 amino acids. The CDR3: CASSSGTFDTQYF.

V usage is TRBV29-1 and J usage is TRBJ2-3. This CDR3 is built from 13 residues. Per the germline V gene, CDR1 is SQVTM and CDR2 is ANQGSEA. CDR3 protein: CSVDGRNTDTQYF.

V gene TRBV5-1 combines with J gene TRBJ1-2; there is no DNA to check the TCRdb D call of TRBD1. The CDR3 length is 15 residues. Per germline, CDR1 SGHRS and CDR2 YFSETQ. The CDR3 protein is CASSLGGAKNYGYTF.

The chain employs TRBV20-1 and TRBJ1-5; no DNA is available, so the TRBD1 call from TCRdb remains unchecked. Germline V lookup: CDR1 DFQATT, CDR2 SNEGSKA (reference sequence). The CDR3 contains 14 residues. The CDR3 here is CSALEDSFNQPQHF.